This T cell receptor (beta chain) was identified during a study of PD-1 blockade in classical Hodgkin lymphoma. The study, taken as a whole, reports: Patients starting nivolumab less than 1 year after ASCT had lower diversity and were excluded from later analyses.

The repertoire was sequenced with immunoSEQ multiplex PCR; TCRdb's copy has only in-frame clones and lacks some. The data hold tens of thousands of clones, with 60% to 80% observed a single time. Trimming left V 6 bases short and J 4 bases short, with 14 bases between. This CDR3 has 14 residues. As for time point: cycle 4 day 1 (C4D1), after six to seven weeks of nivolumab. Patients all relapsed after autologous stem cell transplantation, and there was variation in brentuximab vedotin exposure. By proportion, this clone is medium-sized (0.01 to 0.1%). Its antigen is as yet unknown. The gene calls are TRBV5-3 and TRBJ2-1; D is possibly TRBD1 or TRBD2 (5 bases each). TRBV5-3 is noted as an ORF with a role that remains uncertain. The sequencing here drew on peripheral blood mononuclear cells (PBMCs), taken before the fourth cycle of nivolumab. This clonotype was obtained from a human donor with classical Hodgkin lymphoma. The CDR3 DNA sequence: TGTGCCAGAATATCGAGGGACCTTTACAATGAGCAGTTCTTC. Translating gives CARISRDLYNEQFF.